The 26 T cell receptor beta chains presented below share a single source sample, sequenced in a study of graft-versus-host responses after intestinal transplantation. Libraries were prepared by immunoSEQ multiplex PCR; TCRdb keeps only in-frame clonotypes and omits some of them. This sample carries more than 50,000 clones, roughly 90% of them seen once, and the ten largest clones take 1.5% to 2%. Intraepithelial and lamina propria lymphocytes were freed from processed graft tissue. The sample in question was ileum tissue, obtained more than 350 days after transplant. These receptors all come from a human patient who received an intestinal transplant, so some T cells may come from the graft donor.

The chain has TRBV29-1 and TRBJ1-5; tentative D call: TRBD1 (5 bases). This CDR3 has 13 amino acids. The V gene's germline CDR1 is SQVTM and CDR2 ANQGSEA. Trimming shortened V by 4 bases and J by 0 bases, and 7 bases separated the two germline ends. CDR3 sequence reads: CSVVGGSNQPQHF. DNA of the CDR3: TGCAGCGTTGTGGGGGGTAGCAATCAGCCCCAGCATTTT.

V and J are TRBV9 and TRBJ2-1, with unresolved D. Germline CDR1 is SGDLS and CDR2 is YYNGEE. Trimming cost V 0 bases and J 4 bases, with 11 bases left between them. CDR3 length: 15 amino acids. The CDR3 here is CASSVGGNWYNEQFF. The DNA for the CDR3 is TGTGCCAGCAGCGTAGGGGGAAATTGGTACAATGAGCAGTTCTTC. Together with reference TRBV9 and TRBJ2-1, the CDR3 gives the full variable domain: DSGVTQTPKHLITATGQRVTLRCSPRSGDLSVYWYQQSLDQGLQFLIQYYNGEERAKGNILERFSAQQFPDLHSELNLSSLELGDSALYFCASSVGGNWYNEQFFGPGTRLTVL.

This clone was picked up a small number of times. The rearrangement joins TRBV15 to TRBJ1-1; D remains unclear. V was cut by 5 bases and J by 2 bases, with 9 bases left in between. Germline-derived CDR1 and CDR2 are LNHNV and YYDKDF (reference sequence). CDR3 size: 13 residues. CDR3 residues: CATSRAGNTEAFF. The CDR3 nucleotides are TGTGCCACCAGCCGGGCCGGCAACACTGAAGCTTTCTTT.

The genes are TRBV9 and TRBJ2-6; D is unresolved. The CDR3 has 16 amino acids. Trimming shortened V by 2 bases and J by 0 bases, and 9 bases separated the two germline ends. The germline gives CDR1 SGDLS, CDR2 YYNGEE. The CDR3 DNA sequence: TGTGCCAGCAGCGTCTTCGGATCCTCTGGGGCCAACGTCCTGACTTTC. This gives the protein CASSVFGSSGANVLTF.

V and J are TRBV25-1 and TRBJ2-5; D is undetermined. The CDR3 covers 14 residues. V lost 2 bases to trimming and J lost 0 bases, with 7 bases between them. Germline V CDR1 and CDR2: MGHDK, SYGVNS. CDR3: CASSEMSDQETQYF. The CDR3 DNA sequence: TGTGCCAGCAGTGAAATGTCGGACCAAGAGACCCAGTACTTC.

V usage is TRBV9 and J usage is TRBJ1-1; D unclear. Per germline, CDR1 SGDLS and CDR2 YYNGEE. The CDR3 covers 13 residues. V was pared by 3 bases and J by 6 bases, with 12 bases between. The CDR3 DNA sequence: TGTGCCAGCAGCGGAGTGGGAGGGCCTGAAGCTTTCTTT. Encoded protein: CASSGVGGPEAFF.

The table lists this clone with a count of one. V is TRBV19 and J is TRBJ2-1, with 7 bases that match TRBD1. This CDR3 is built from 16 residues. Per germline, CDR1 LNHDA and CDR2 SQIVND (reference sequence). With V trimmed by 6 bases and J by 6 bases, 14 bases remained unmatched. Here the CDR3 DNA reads TGTGCCAGTAGCACACAGACAGGGTTTGCCGCCAATGAGCAGTTCTTC. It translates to CASSTQTGFAANEQFF.

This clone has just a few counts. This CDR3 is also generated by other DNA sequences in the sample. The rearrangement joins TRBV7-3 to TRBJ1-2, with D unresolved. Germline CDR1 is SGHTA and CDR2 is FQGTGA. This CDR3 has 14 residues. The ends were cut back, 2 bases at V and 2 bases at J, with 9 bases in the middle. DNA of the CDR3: TGTGCCAGCAGCTTAGACGGCGGAAACTATGGCTACACCTTC. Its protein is CASSLDGGNYGYTF.

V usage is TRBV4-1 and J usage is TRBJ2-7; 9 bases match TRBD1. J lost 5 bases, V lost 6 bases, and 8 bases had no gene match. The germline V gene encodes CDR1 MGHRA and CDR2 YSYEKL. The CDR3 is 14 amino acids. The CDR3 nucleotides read TGCGCCAGCAGTGGGCCGGGACAGGGCCACGAGCAGTACTTC. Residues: CASSGPGQGHEQYF.

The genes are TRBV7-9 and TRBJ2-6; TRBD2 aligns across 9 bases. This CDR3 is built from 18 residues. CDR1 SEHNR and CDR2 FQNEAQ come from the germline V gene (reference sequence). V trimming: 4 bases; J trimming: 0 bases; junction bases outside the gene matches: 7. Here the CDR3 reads CASSSIAGASSGANVLTF. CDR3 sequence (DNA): TGTGCCAGCAGCTCGATAGCGGGGGCGAGCTCTGGGGCCAACGTCCTGACTTTC.

CDR3 nucleotides: TGTGCCAGCTCACCAACGGGACTCCCCTACGAGCAGTACTTC. Protein sequence: CASSPTGLPYEQYF. The V gene is TRBV18, the J gene TRBJ2-5; D might be TRBD2 (6 bases). The end of the DNA aligns better with TRBJ2-7, so the J call may be wrong. Germline CDR1 KGHSH, CDR2 LQKENI. CDR3 length: 14 amino acids.

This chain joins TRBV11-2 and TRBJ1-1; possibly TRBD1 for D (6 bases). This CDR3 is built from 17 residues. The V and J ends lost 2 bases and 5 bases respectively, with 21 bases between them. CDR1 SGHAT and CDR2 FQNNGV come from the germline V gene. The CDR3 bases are TGTGCCAGCAGCTTAATAGGCTCCGGGGGCGGGGGAACTGAAGCTTTCTTT. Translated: CASSLIGSGGGGTEAFF.

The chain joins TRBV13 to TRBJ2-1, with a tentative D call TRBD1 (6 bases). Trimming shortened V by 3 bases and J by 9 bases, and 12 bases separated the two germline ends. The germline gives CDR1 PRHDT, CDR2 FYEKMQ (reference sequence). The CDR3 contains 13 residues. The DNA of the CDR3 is TGTGCCAGCAGCTTGCAGGGGTCCCTTGAGCAGTTCTTC. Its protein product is CASSLQGSLEQFF.

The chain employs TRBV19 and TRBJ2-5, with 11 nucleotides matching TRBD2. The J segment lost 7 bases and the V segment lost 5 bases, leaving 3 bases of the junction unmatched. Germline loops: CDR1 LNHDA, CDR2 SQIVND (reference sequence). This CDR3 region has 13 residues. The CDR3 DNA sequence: TGTGCCAGTAGTTCCGGGACTAGCGGGACCCAGTACTTC. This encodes CASSSGTSGTQYF.

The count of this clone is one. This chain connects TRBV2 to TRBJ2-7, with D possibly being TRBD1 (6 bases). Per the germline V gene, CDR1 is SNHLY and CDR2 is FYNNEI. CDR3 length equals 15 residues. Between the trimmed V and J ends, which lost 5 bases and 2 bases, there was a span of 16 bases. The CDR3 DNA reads TGTGCCAGCAGTCTCGAACAGGGTGGTACCTACGAGCAGTACTTC. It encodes CASSLEQGGTYEQYF.

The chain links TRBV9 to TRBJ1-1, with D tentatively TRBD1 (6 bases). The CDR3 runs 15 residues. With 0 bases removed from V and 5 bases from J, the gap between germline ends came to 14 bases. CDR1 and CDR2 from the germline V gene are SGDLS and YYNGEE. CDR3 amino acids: CASSVDGGTGTEAFF. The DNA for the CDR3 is TGTGCCAGCAGCGTAGACGGGGGCACGGGGACTGAAGCTTTCTTT.

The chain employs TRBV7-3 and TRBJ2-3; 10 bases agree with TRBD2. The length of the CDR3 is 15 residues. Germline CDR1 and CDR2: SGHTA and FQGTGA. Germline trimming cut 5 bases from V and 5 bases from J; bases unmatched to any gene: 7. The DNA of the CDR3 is TGTGCCAGCAGCAGCAGCGGGGGGGCCTTAGATACGCAGTATTTT. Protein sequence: CASSSSGGALDTQYF.

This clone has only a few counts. The CDR3 is CASSIMGPYEQYF. CDR3 nucleotide sequence: TGTGCCAGTAGTATCATGGGCCCCTACGAGCAGTACTTC. The gene calls are TRBV19 and TRBJ2-7; D call uncertain. This CDR3 is 13 amino acids long. V was cut by 3 bases and J by 2 bases, with 8 bases left in between. Germline CDR1 LNHDA, CDR2 SQIVND (reference sequence).

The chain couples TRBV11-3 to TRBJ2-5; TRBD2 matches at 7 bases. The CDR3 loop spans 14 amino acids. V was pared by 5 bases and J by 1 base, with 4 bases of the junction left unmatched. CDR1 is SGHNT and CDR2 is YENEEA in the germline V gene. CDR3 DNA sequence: TGTGCCAGCAGCAAAACGGGGGGCCAAGAGACCCAGTACTTC. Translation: CASSKTGGQETQYF.

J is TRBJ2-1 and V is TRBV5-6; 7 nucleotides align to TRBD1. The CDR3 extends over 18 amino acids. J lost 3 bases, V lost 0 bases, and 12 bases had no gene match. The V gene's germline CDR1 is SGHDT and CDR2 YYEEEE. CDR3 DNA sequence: TGTGCCAGCAGCTTGGAACCCTGGGACAGCCCTATCTACAATGAGCAGTTCTTC. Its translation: CASSLEPWDSPIYNEQFF.

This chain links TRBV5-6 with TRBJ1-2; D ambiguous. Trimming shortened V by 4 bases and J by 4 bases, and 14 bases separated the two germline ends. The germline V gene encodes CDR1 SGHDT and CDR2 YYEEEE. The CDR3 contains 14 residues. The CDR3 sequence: CASSPFRGLYGYTF. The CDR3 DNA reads TGTGCCAGCAGCCCGTTTCGAGGACTCTATGGCTACACCTTC.

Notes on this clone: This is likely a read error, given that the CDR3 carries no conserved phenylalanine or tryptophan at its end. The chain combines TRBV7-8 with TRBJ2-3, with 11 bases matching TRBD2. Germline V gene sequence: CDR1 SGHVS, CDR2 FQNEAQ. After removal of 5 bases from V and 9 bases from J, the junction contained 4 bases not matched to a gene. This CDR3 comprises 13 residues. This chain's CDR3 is CASSKLAGGTQYL. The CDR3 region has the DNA TGTGCCAGCAGCAAGCTAGCGGGAGGCACGCAGTATCTT.

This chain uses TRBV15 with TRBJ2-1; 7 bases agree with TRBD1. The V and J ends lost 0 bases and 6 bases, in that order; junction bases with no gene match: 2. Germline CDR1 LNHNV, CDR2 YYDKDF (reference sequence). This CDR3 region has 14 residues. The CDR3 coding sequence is TGTGCCACCAGCAGAGAAGGGACAGCCAATGAGCAGTTCTTC. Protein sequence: CATSREGTANEQFF.

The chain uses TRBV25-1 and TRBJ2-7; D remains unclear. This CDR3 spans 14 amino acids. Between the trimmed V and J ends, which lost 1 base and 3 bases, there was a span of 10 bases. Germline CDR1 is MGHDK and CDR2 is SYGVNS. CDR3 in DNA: TGTGCCAGCAGTGAATTAGGAGCAGGCTACGAGCAGTACTTC. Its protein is CASSELGAGYEQYF.

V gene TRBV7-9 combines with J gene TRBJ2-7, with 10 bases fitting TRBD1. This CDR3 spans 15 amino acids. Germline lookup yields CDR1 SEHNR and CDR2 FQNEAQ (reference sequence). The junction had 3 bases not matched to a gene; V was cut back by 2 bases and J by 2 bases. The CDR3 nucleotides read TGTGCCAGCAGCTTAACGACAGGGGGCACCTACGAGCAGTACTTC. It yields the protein CASSLTTGGTYEQYF.

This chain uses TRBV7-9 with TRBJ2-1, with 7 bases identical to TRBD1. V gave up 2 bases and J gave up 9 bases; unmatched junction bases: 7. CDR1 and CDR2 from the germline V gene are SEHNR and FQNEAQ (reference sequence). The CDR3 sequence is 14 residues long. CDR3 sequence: CASSLLTGSAEQFF. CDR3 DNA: TGTGCCAGCAGCTTACTGACAGGGTCCGCTGAGCAGTTCTTC.